This T cell receptor beta chain was retrieved from a study of early T cells in non-severe SARS-CoV-2 infection. Overall study context: Investigators sequenced bulk RNA drawn from unsorted whole blood, and chains remained unpaired. Study findings and constraints: Lookups in VDJdb leaned toward anti-spike CD8 responses and missed private and CD4 specificities.

This clonotype was counted many times. As yet, its antigen is unknown. Losses at the gene ends were 3 bases for V and 4 bases for J; bases not matched to a gene: 12. The CDR3 sequence is 16 residues long. Germline values: CDR1 SQVTM, CDR2 ANQGSEA. Individually, cDNA molecules had unique molecular identifiers attached to them. TCRdb passed the 5' RACE reads through MiXCR, listing each CDR3 protein once. Here the sample spans tens of thousands of distinct CDR3 sequences, roughly 12% being singletons. The sequenced sample was whole blood, obtained at baseline. The TCR sequence derives from an adult who was a healthcare worker with PCR-confirmed SARS-CoV-2 infection or an uninfected control (not recorded which). This sequence joins TRBV29-1 and TRBJ1-1, with TRBD1 matching over 9 bases. The CDR3 DNA reads as TGCAGCGTTGAGGGCGGGACAGGGAGATGGGCCACTGAAGCTTTCTTT. Translating it yields CSVEGGTGRWATEAFF.